In this sample, the clone carrying this T cell receptor beta chain turned up a few times. The antigen remains undetermined. These data are taken from a study of OX40 agonist ivuxolimab in advanced cancers. Study background: In this trial design, patients received ivuxolimab intravenously at 0.01 to 10 mg/kg every 2 weeks. Age averaged around 60 years (range about 20 to 80), and roughly 82% were male. Notes on the study in general: Expanded clones were, on average, more numerous in CD8+ T cells than in CD4+. By week 6 at 0.1 to 3.0 mg/kg, blood CD4+ and CD8+ T cells had expanded clonally.

Germline-derived CDR1 and CDR2 are MDHEN and SYDVKM. This CDR3 comprises 13 residues. Trimming pared 6 bases from V and 7 bases from J, leaving 13 bases between. The data were produced by immunoSEQ multiplex PCR, yet TCRdb's version contains in-frame clones alone and is incomplete. The sample shows 55,000 to 70,000 clones, over 80% of them seen only once. This sequence was found in an adult with an advanced solid tumor such as melanoma, head and neck, liver or kidney cancer. The J gene is TRBJ1-5, the V gene TRBV28; D remains ambiguous. The sample consisted of CD4+ or CD8+ T cells sorted from blood, taken in a trial of the OX40 agonist ivuxolimab. The CDR3 spells CASSTSPAQPQHF. DNA for the CDR3: TGTGCCAGCAGCACATCGCCGGCGCAGCCCCAGCATTTT.